A single sample is the source of the 2 T cell receptor beta chains below, sequenced in a study of shared clonotypes between healthy human individuals. TCRdb's table, derived via immunoSEQ multiplex PCR, lists solely in-frame clones and lacks some. The sample lists 300,000 to 400,000 clones, 73% occurring once. Input material: memory CD4+ T cells sorted from blood. Subset described: CD45RA-negative fraction. Source of these receptors: a man younger than 45 in good health.

Only one count was recorded for this clone. The chain is built from TRBV27 and TRBJ1-1; no definite D call. Per the germline V gene, CDR1 is MNHEY and CDR2 is SMNVEV (reference sequence). V lost 8 bases and J 0 bases, leaving 13 bases between the germline ends. This CDR3 is 14 amino acids long. The CDR3 nucleotides are TGTGCCAGCTGCCGAACCGGGGTGAACACTGAAGCTTTCTTT. Its protein product is CASCRTGVNTEAFF.

This clone was picked up one time. The chain employs TRBV5-4 and TRBJ2-1; D is tentatively TRBD1 or TRBD2 (5 bases each). V lost 5 bases and J lost 7, with 19 bases in between. CDR1 and CDR2 (germline): SGHNT, YYREEE (reference sequence). The CDR3 runs to 15 residues. CDR3 nucleotide sequence: TGTGCCAGCAGTAGTGGGGGAGTACTTCTGAATGAGCAGTTCTTC. Protein sequence: CASSSGGVLLNEQFF.